The clone carrying this TCR beta chain came up many times. Its target is unknown. Germline-derived CDR1 and CDR2 are MNHEY and SVGAGI. After removal of 2 bases from V and 7 bases from J, the junction contained 6 bases not matched to a gene. CDR3 size: 16 residues. The source of the sample is a study of T-cell memory formation after mild COVID-19. Study-level results: The authors did not confirm SARS-CoV-2 specificity of second-wave clones peaking day 37. Contracting CD4+ clones were located mainly in CM and EM, and CD8+ clones in EMRA.

MiXCR, applied by TCRdb to the 5' RACE reads, yields one record per CDR3 protein. This table has about 340,000 distinct CDR3 sequences, about 16% appearing once. The chain recombines TRBV6-5 with TRBJ1-6; 9 nucleotides match TRBD1. The clonotype comes from a man younger than 35 who had mild COVID-19 (a few samples of this study predate the infection). Cell type and time point are not known. The specimen sequenced was PBMCs or a T cell subset sorted from them (not recorded which). Here the CDR3 DNA reads TGTGCCAGCAGTTACATGGTACAGGGGGCAAATTCACCCCTCCACTTT. Protein: CASSYMVQGANSPLHF.